A single sample is the source of the 32 T cell receptor beta chains below, sequenced in a study of cytomegalovirus exposure and HLA in healthy donors. PCR was performed using 60 Vbeta and 13 Jbeta primers. Data came from immunoSEQ multiplex PCR; TCRdb stores just in-frame clones and leaves some out. The data contain over 200,000 clones, over 60% of them singletons. Source material: PBMCs. All receptors derive from a male donor in good health and CMV-seronegative.

The rearrangement joins TRBV10-3 to TRBJ2-5, with 8 bases lining up with TRBD2. The germline CDR1 and CDR2 sequences are ENHRY and SYGVKD. The CDR3 runs to 13 residues. Trimming cost V 3 bases and J 4 bases; bases outside gene matches: 1. CDR3 DNA sequence: TGTGCCATCAGTGATCGGGGGGGAGAGACCCAGTACTTC. This translates into CAISDRGGETQYF.

This clone appeared a few times. The chain couples TRBV6-6 to TRBJ2-1; tentative D call: TRBD1 (6 bases). Germline V lookup: CDR1 MNHNY, CDR2 SVGAGI (reference sequence). The CDR3 is 15 amino acids. Between the trimmed V and J ends, which lost 0 bases and 1 base, there was a span of 7 bases. The CDR3 DNA sequence: TGTGCCAGCAGTTACTCTGACAGGTCCTACAATGAGCAGTTCTTC. Translating it yields CASSYSDRSYNEQFF.

This clone occurred once. Written as DNA, the CDR3 is TGTGCCAGCAGGGGGACAGGGGTGTTCGAGCAGTACTTC. Residues: CASRGTGVFEQYF. V is TRBV28 and J is TRBJ2-7; 10 nucleotides agree with TRBD1. This CDR3 is 13 amino acids long. J gave up 6 bases and V 6 bases, and 5 bases lay outside the gene matches. Germline CDR1 reads MDHEN; CDR2 reads SYDVKM.

CDR3: CASSLGGGYNEQFF. The CDR3 DNA sequence: TGTGCCAGCAGCCTGGGGGGCGGCTACAATGAGCAGTTCTTC. The chain couples TRBV5-4 to TRBJ2-1; the D gene could be TRBD1 or TRBD2 (6 bases each). This CDR3 is 14 amino acids long. V was pared by 4 bases and J by 3 bases, with 11 bases between. Germline CDR1 and CDR2: SGHNT and YYREEE (reference sequence).

CDR3 in DNA: TGTGCCAGCCTGCGGGGCGGGGGCCGGGATACGCAGTATTTT. Amino acids: CASLRGGGRDTQYF. V is TRBV28 and J is TRBJ2-3; maybe TRBD2 (7 bases). Per germline, CDR1 MDHEN and CDR2 SYDVKM. The CDR3 consists of 14 residues. V was pared by 8 bases and J by 6 bases, with 18 bases between.

The rearrangement joins TRBV6-5 to TRBJ1-5; D is undetermined. Germline assignment: CDR1 MNHEY and CDR2 SVGAGI. CDR3 length equals 12 residues. Between the trimmed V and J ends, which lost 8 bases and 8 bases, there was a span of 13 bases. The CDR3 nucleotides are TGTGCCAGCTCTCGATCCGGTAAGCCCCAGCATTTT. It codes for CASSRSGKPQHF.

This clone was seen more than once but under ten times. The CDR3, as DNA: TGTGCCAGCTCTCACAGCGGGTCCAATCAGCCCCAGCATTTT. It specifies CASSHSGSNQPQHF. V and J are TRBV18 and TRBJ1-5, with no clear D. This CDR3 spans 14 amino acids. Germline-derived CDR1 and CDR2 are KGHSH and LQKENI. Trimming left V 6 bases short and J 3 bases short, with 12 bases between.

The chain carries TRBV5-1 and TRBJ1-2; 9 bases fit TRBD1. V lost 4 bases, J lost 3 bases, and 7 bases stayed unmatched. Germline CDR1 SGHRS, CDR2 YFSETQ. This CDR3 has 15 residues. Here the CDR3 DNA reads TGCGCCAGCAGCCCGGGGACAGGGATCGACTATGGCTACACCTTC. Protein: CASSPGTGIDYGYTF.

V gene TRBV28 combines with J gene TRBJ2-5; the match to TRBD2 covers 12 bases. Germline V gene sequence: CDR1 MDHEN, CDR2 SYDVKM. V lost 3 bases to trimming and J lost 1 base; unmatched junction nucleotides: 6. There are 17 residues in the CDR3. The CDR3 DNA is TGTGCCAGCAGTTTGGGGGTGACTAGCGGGGGCCAAGAGACCCAGTACTTC. Translating it yields CASSLGVTSGGQETQYF.

The V and J genes are TRBV2 and TRBJ2-2; D perhaps matches TRBD1 (6 bases). CDR1 SNHLY and CDR2 FYNNEI come from the germline V gene. The CDR3 has 16 amino acids. The V gene lost 10 bases and the J gene lost 7 bases, with 25 bases spanning the gap. CDR3 loop: CATEGGPTGRNGELFF. The CDR3 DNA follows: TGTGCCACGGAAGGTGGTCCCACAGGGCGAAACGGGGAGCTGTTTTTT.

CDR3 DNA sequence: TGTGCCAGTAGTATAGAGGGGGGAAGAGGAAACATTCAGTACTTC. Its translation is CASSIEGGRGNIQYF. J is TRBJ2-4 and V is TRBV19, with D possibly matching TRBD2 (6 bases). Germline V gene sequence: CDR1 LNHDA, CDR2 SQIVND (reference sequence). The V and J ends lost 0 bases and 6 bases respectively, with 12 bases between them. The CDR3 loop spans 15 amino acids. Full variable domain (rest looked up from reference TRBV19 and TRBJ2-4): DGGITQSPKYLFRKEGQNVTLSCEQNLNHDAMYWYRQDPGQGLRLIYYSQIVNDFQKGDIAEGYSVSREKKESFPLTVTSAQKNPTAFYLCASSIEGGRGNIQYFGAGTRLSVL.

This sequence joins TRBV9 and TRBJ2-7; tentative D call: TRBD2 (6 bases). CDR1 SGDLS and CDR2 YYNGEE come from the germline V gene. V lost 0 bases and J lost 4, with 11 bases in between. The CDR3 spans 14 residues. In DNA form, the CDR3 reads TGTGCCAGCAGCGTAGCTTGGGGGGATTACGAGCAGTACTTC. Residues: CASSVAWGDYEQYF.

The rearrangement joins TRBV2 to TRBJ2-3; a weak D match, TRBD2 (6 bases). Germline values: CDR1 SNHLY, CDR2 FYNNEI. The germline V and J ends were trimmed by 8 bases and 1 base, with 16 bases remaining between them. The CDR3 spans 15 residues. CDR3 sequence reads: CASGLSGIGTDTQYF. The CDR3 nucleotides are TGTGCCAGCGGACTATCGGGGATAGGCACAGATACGCAGTATTTT. Variable domain in full (rest from reference TRBV2 and TRBJ2-3): EPEVTQTPSHQVTQMGQEVILRCVPISNHLYFYWYRQILGQKVEFLVSFYNNEISEKSEIFDDQFSVERPDGSNFTLKIRSTKLEDSAMYFCASGLSGIGTDTQYFGPGTRLTVL.

As DNA, the CDR3 is TGTGCCAGCAGCACTAGCGAGACAGAGCAGTACTTC. It yields the protein CASSTSETEQYF. The chain uses TRBV9 and TRBJ2-7, with 7 bases that match TRBD2. The V segment lost 4 bases and the J segment 7 bases; nucleotides outside the gene matches: 5. Germline CDR1 and CDR2: SGDLS and YYNGEE. The CDR3 is made up of 12 amino acids.

This chain joins TRBV9 and TRBJ2-5, with D perhaps matching TRBD2 (7 bases). Trimming removed 3 bases from V and 0 bases from J, with 12 bases in between. CDR3 size: 15 residues. Germline CDR1 is SGDLS and CDR2 is YYNGEE. CDR3 in DNA: TGTGCCAGCAGCGGGGGAGGGGGGTACCAAGAGACCCAGTACTTC. Protein sequence: CASSGGGGYQETQYF.

V usage is TRBV27 and J usage is TRBJ1-1, with 8 bases lining up with TRBD1. From germline, CDR1 is MNHEY and CDR2 SMNVEV (reference sequence). J was trimmed by 1 base and V by 2 bases; bases with no gene match: 3. The CDR3 totals 15 residues. DNA for the CDR3: TGTGCCAGCAGTTTACCAGGGGGCGAGAACACTGAAGCTTTCTTT. Translated, it gives CASSLPGGENTEAFF.

This clone was seen more than once but under ten times. V usage is TRBV29-1 and J usage is TRBJ1-2; 7 bases line up with TRBD1. Germline V CDR1 and CDR2: SQVTM, ANQGSEA. The CDR3 runs 13 residues. J gave up 4 bases and V 2 bases, and 4 bases lay outside the gene matches. CDR3 bases: TGCAGCGTTGAAAAGGGGGCGGGCTATGGCTACACCTTC. Residues: CSVEKGAGYGYTF.

The rearrangement uses TRBV27 and TRBJ2-5; 8 bases map to TRBD2. There are 15 residues in the CDR3. CDR1 MNHEY and CDR2 SMNVEV come from the germline V gene (reference sequence). V trimming: 3 bases; J trimming: 1 base; junction bases outside the gene matches: 4. The DNA for the CDR3 is TGTGCCAGCAGTTTCGGGGGGGCCCCCCAAGAGACCCAGTACTTC. The encoded protein is CASSFGGAPQETQYF.

This chain uses TRBV27 with TRBJ2-3; 8 positions agree with TRBD1. CDR1 and CDR2 (germline): MNHEY, SMNVEV (reference sequence). V shed 9 bases and J 4 bases; nucleotides not matched to a gene: 3. The CDR3 loop spans 12 amino acids. CDR3 amino acids: CARRQGPDTQYF. Written as DNA, the CDR3 is TGTGCCAGAAGACAGGGGCCAGATACGCAGTATTTT.

This chain joins TRBV5-1 and TRBJ1-6; 7 bases are shared with TRBD1. The CDR3 contains 17 residues. V was pared by 4 bases and J by 7 bases, with 14 bases of the junction left unmatched. Germline assignment: CDR1 SGHRS and CDR2 YFSETQ. The CDR3 here is CASSQNYRDSHNSPLHF. CDR3 bases: TGCGCCAGCAGCCAAAACTACCGGGACAGCCACAATTCACCCCTCCACTTT.

A few counts support this clone. This chain links TRBV6-1 with TRBJ1-3; D gene uncertain. Germline CDR1 reads MNHNS; CDR2 reads SASEGT. Trimming took 7 bases from V and 5 from J, leaving 15 bases between them. The CDR3 extends over 14 amino acids. As DNA, the CDR3 is TGTGCCAGCATCACCAAGATCGACAGAAACACCATATATTTT. Translated: CASITKIDRNTIYF.

The V call is TRBV2, the J call TRBJ1-2, with D possibly TRBD1 on 6 matching bases. The CDR3 has 13 residues. Trimming left V 7 bases short and J 8 bases short, with 17 bases between. CDR1 and CDR2 (germline): SNHLY, FYNNEI. CDR3 nucleotides: TGTGCCAGCAACTCTCGTGGGGGCCGGGGCTACACCTTC. Translated: CASNSRGGRGYTF.

The rearrangement joins TRBV2 to TRBJ1-4; a possible D gene is TRBD1 (5 bases). The germline V gene encodes CDR1 SNHLY and CDR2 FYNNEI. The CDR3 loop spans 14 amino acids. The ends were cut back, 3 bases at V and 3 bases at J, with 8 bases in the middle. The chain's CDR3 is CASSETTANEKLFF. CDR3 bases: TGTGCCAGCAGTGAGACGACAGCTAATGAAAAACTGTTTTTT.

V is TRBV10-3 and J is TRBJ2-3, with D maybe TRBD1 (8 bases). The CDR3 contains 16 residues. The V end lost 4 bases, the J end lost 4 bases, and 18 bases lay between the germline ends. Germline values: CDR1 ENHRY, CDR2 SYGVKD. CDR3 sequence: CAISGTGGGRADTQYF. DNA of the CDR3: TGTGCCATCAGTGGCACAGGGGGGGGTCGCGCAGATACGCAGTATTTT.

V usage is TRBV19 and J usage is TRBJ1-5; D is unresolved. Trimming cost V 10 bases and J 2 bases, with 12 bases left between them. The CDR3 sequence is 13 residues long. Germline V gives CDR1 LNHDA, CDR2 SQIVND (reference sequence). CDR3 sequence: CATKGRGNQPQHF. The CDR3 DNA follows: TGTGCCACCAAAGGGAGGGGCAATCAGCCCCAGCATTTT.

The V gene is TRBV2, the J gene TRBJ1-4; 8 nucleotides line up with TRBD1. This CDR3 contains 20 residues. Trimming cost V 1 base and J 0 bases; bases outside gene matches: 13. Germline lookup yields CDR1 SNHLY and CDR2 FYNNEI. The CDR3 region has the DNA TGTGCCAGCAGTGAAGTCCACAGGGGGTATGCCAAGCCAACTAATGAAAAACTGTTTTTT. As protein: CASSEVHRGYAKPTNEKLFF. Drawing the rest from reference TRBV2 and TRBJ1-4, the complete variable domain is EPEVTQTPSHQVTQMGQEVILRCVPISNHLYFYWYRQILGQKVEFLVSFYNNEISEKSEIFDDQFSVERPDGSNFTLKIRSTKLEDSAMYFCASSEVHRGYAKPTNEKLFFGSGTQLSVL.

This clone was observed a single time. V gene TRBV6-5 combines with J gene TRBJ2-2; TRBD1 aligns across 9 bases. J lost 5 bases, V lost 6 bases, and 7 bases had no gene match. The germline gives CDR1 MNHEY, CDR2 SVGAGI. The CDR3 totals 15 residues. The DNA of the CDR3 is TGTGCCAGCAGACACCGGGACAGGGTGACCGGGGAGCTGTTTTTT. This translates into CASRHRDRVTGELFF.

This chain uses TRBV6-4 with TRBJ2-3, with D hard to call. The V end was cut by 0 bases, the J end by 0 bases, with 10 bases between. CDR3 length equals 16 residues. Germline-derived CDR1 and CDR2 are MRHNA and SNTAGT. The CDR3 region has the DNA TGTGCCAGCAGTGACTCGATAGGAGATAGCACAGATACGCAGTATTTT. It yields the protein CASSDSIGDSTDTQYF.

The chain employs TRBV6-6 and TRBJ2-2; 8 nucleotides agree with TRBD1. CDR1 and CDR2 (germline): MNHNY, SVGAGI (reference sequence). This CDR3 contains 15 residues. V trimming: 2 bases; J trimming: 6 bases; junction bases outside the gene matches: 5. For the CDR3, the DNA is TGTGCCAGCAGTTACCGAGGACAGGGTTCCGGGGAGCTGTTTTTT. Its protein is CASSYRGQGSGELFF.

The CDR3 spells CASSLPTTNEKLFF. CDR3 in DNA: TGTGCCAGCAGTTTACCAACAACTAATGAAAAACTGTTTTTT. The chain links TRBV28 to TRBJ1-4; D gene unclear. The V end was cut by 2 bases, the J end by 0 bases, with 4 bases between. Germline lookup yields CDR1 MDHEN and CDR2 SYDVKM. The CDR3 loop spans 14 amino acids.

This clone was observed a handful of times. V usage is TRBV7-2 and J usage is TRBJ1-1; possibly TRBD1 for D (5 bases). In germline, CDR1 is SGHTA, CDR2 FQGNSA. Trimming removed 3 bases at V and 2 bases at J, with 10 bases between. There are 14 residues in the CDR3. This CDR3 reads CASSLGRANTEAFF. CDR3 coding DNA: TGTGCCAGCAGCTTGGGCAGGGCTAACACTGAAGCTTTCTTT. The full variable domain, with the rest looked up from reference TRBV7-2 and TRBJ1-1, is GAGVSQSPSNKVTEKGKDVELRCDPISGHTALYWYRQSLGQGLEFLIYFQGNSAPDKSGLPSDRFSAERTGGSVSTLTIQRTQQEDSAVYLCASSLGRANTEAFFGQGTRLTVV.

This clone has only a few counts. The chain combines TRBV9 with TRBJ1-5; maybe TRBD1 (6 bases). The V end was cut by 4 bases, the J end by 4 bases, with 15 bases between. The CDR3 sequence is 15 residues long. Germline assignment: CDR1 SGDLS and CDR2 YYNGEE. The CDR3, as DNA: TGTGCCAGCAGCTCTGATACAGGGTGGAATCAGCCCCAGCATTTT. As protein: CASSSDTGWNQPQHF.